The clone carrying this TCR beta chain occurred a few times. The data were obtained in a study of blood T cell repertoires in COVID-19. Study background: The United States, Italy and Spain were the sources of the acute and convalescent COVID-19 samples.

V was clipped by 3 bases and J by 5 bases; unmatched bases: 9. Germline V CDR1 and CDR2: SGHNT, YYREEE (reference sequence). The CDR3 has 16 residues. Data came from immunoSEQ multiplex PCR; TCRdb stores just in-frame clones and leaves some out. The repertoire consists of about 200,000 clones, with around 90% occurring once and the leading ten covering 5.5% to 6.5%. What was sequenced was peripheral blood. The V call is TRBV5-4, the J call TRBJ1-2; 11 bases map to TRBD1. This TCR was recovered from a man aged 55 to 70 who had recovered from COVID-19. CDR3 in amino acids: CASSSKGGTGGYGYTF. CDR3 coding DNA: TGTGCCAGCAGCTCCAAAGGAGGGACAGGGGGTTATGGCTACACCTTC.